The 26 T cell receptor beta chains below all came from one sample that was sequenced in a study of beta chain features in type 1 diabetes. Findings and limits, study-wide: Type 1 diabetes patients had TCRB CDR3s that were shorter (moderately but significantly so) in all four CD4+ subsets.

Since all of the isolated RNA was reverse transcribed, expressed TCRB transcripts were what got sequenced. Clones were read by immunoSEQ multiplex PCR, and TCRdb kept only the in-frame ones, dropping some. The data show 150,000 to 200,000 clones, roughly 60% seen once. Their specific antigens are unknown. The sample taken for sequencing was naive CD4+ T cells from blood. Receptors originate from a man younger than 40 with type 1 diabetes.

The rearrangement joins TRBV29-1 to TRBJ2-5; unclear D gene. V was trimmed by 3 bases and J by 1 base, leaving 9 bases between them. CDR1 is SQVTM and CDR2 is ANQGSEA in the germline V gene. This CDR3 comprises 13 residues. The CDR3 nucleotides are TGCAGCGTTGACAGAGGACCCCAAGAGACCCAGTACTTC. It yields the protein CSVDRGPQETQYF.

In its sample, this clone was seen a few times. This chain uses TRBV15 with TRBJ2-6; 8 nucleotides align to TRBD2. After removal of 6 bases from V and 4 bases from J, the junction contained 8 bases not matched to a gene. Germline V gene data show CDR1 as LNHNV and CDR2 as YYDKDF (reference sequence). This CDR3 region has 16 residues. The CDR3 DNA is TGTGCCACCAGGCCGGGAGGGGTTGACGGGGCCAACGTCCTGACTTTC. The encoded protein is CATRPGGVDGANVLTF. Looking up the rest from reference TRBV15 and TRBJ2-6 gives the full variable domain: DAMVIQNPRYQVTQFGKPVTLSCSQTLNHNVMYWYQQKSSQAPKLLFHYYDKDFNNEADTPDNFQSRRPNTSFCFLDIRSPGLGDTAMYLCATRPGGVDGANVLTFGAGSRLTVL.

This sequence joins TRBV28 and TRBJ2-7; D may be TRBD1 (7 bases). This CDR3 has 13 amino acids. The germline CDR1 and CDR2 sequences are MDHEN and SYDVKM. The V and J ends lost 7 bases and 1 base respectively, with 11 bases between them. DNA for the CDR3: TGTGCCAGCAAGGAGGGGGCTTCCTACGAGCAGTACTTC. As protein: CASKEGASYEQYF.

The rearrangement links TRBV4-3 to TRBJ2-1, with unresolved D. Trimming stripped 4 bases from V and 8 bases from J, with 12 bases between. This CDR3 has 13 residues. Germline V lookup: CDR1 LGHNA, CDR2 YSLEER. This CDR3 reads CASSRAYKDEQFF. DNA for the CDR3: TGCGCCAGCAGCCGGGCCTACAAGGATGAGCAGTTCTTC.

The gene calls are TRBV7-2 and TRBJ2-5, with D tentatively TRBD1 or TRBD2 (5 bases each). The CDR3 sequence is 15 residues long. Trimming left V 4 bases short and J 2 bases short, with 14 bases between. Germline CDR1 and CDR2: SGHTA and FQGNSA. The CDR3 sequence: CASSSPGTVQETQYF. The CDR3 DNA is TGTGCCAGCAGCTCGCCTGGGACGGTACAAGAGACCCAGTACTTC.

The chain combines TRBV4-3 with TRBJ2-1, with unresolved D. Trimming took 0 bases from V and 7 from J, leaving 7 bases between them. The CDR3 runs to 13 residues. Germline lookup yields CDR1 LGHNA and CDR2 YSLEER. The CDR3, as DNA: TGCGCCAGCAGCCAAGAGGTCCCTAATGAGCAGTTCTTC. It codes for CASSQEVPNEQFF.

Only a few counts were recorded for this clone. The CDR3 region is CASSITLDRYVNVLTF. CDR3 coding DNA: TGTGCCAGCAGCATCACTTTGGACAGATATGTAAACGTCCTGACTTTC. The rearrangement links TRBV21-1 to TRBJ2-6; the table's TRBD1 call for D was not verified on the DNA. TRBV21-1 is a listed pseudogene. The length of the CDR3 is 16 residues.

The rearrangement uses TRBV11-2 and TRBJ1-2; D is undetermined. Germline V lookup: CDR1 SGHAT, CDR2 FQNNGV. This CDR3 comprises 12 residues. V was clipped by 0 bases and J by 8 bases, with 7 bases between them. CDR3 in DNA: TGTGCCAGCAGCTTAGACGGGTACGGCTACACCTTC. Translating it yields CASSLDGYGYTF.

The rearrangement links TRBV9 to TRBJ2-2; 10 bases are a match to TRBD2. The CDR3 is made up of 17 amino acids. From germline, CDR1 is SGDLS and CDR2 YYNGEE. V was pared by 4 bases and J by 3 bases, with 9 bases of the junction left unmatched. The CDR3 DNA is TGTGCCAGCAGCCCTAGGTGGACTAGCGGCCACACCGGGGAGCTGTTTTTT. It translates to CASSPRWTSGHTGELFF. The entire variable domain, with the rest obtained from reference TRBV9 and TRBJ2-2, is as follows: DSGVTQTPKHLITATGQRVTLRCSPRSGDLSVYWYQQSLDQGLQFLIQYYNGEERAKGNILERFSAQQFPDLHSELNLSSLELGDSALYFCASSPRWTSGHTGELFFGEGSRLTVL.

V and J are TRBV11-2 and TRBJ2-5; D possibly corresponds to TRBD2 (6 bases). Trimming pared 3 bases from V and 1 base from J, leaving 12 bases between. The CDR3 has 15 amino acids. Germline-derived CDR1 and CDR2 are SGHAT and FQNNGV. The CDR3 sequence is CASSFRRLGQETQYF. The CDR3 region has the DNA TGTGCCAGCAGCTTCCGGCGACTAGGCCAAGAGACCCAGTACTTC.

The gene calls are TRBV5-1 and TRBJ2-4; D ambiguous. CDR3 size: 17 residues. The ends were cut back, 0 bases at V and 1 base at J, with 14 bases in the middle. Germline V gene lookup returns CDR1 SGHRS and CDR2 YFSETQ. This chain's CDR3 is CASSLEVGTSAKNIQYF. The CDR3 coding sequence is TGCGCCAGCAGCTTGGAGGTTGGTACCTCGGCCAAAAACATTCAGTACTTC.

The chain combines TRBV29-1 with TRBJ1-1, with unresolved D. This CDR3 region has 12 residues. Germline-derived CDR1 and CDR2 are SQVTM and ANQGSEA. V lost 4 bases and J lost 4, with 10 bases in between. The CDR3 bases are TGCAGCGTTGTTGGGCCCAGCACTGAAGCTTTCTTT. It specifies CSVVGPSTEAFF.

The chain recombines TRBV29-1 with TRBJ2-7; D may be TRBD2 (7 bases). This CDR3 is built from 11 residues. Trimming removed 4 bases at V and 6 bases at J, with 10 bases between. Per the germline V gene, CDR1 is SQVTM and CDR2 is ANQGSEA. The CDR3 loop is CSVVGGGEQYF. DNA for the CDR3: TGCAGCGTTGTGGGAGGGGGCGAGCAGTACTTC.

For the CDR3, the DNA is TGTGCCAGCCTAAGATTTGCGGAGACCCAGTACTTC. Protein sequence: CASLRFAETQYF. The chain combines TRBV6-1 with TRBJ2-5, with D unresolved. Trimming removed 8 bases from V and 5 bases from J, with 12 bases in between. CDR1 MNHNS and CDR2 SASEGT come from the germline V gene. This CDR3 comprises 12 residues.

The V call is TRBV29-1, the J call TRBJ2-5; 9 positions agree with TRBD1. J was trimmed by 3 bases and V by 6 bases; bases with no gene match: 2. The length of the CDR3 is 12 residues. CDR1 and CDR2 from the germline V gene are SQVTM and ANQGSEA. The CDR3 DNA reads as TGCAGCGTGCGGGACAGGGAAGAGACCCAGTACTTC. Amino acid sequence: CSVRDREETQYF.

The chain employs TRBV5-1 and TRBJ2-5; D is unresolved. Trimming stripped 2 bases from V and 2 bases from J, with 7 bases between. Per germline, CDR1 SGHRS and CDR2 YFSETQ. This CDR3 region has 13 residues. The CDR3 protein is CASSLGLQETQYF. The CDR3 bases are TGCGCCAGCAGCTTAGGCTTACAAGAGACCCAGTACTTC.

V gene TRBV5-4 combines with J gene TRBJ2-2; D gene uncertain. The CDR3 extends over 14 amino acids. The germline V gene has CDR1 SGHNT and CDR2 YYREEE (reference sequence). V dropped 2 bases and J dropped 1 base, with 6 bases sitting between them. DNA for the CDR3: TGTGCCAGCAGCTTACAAGAGAACACCGGGGAGCTGTTTTTT. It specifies CASSLQENTGELFF.

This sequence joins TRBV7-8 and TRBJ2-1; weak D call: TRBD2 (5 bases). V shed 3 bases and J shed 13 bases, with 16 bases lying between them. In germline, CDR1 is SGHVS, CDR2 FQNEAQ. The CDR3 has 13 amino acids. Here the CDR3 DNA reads TGTGCCAGCAGCTTCCGAACTAGTTCCCCACAGTTCTTC. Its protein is CASSFRTSSPQFF. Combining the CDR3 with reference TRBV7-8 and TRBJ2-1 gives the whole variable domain GAGVSQSPRYKVAKRGQDVALRCDPISGHVSLFWYQQALGQGPEFLTYFQNEAQLDKSGLPSDRFFAERPEGSVSTLKIQRTQQEDSAVYLCASSFRTSSPQFFGPGTRLTVL.

The CDR3 nucleotides read TGTGCCAGCAGTCCACAGTATGGCTACACCTTC. Translated, it gives CASSPQYGYTF. The rearrangement uses TRBV6-5 and TRBJ1-2; D unresolved. V was clipped by 5 bases and J by 5 bases, with 6 bases between them. Germline CDR1 and CDR2: MNHEY and SVGAGI. The CDR3 consists of 11 residues.

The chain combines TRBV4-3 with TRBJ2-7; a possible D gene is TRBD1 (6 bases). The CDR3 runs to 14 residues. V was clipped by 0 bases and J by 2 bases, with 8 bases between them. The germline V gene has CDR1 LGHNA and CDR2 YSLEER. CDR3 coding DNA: TGCGCCAGCAGCCAAGAACAGGGACCCTACGAGCAGTACTTC. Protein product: CASSQEQGPYEQYF.

CDR3 coding DNA: TGTGCCTGGGGTCTAGCGTCCTCCTACAATGAGCAGTTCTTC. Translated, it gives CAWGLASSYNEQFF. The chain has TRBV30 and TRBJ2-1; the D gene is possibly TRBD2 (6 bases). Germline values: CDR1 GTSNPN, CDR2 SVGIG (reference sequence). There are 14 residues in the CDR3. V lost 5 bases, J lost 0 bases, and 11 bases lay in between. The full variable domain, rest sourced from reference TRBV30 and TRBJ2-1, is SQTIHQWPATLVQPVGSPLSLECTVEGTSNPNLYWYRQAAGRGLQLLFYSVGIGQISSEVPQNLSASRPQDRQFILSSKKLLLSDSGFYLCAWGLASSYNEQFFGPGTRLTVL.

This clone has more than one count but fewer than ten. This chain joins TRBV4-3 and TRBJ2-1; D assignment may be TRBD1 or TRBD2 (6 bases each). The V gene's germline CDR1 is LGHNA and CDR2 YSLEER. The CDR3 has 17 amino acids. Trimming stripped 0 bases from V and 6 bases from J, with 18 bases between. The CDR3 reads CASSQDLFPGAGNEQFF. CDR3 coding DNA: TGCGCCAGCAGCCAAGATCTTTTTCCGGGGGCCGGCAATGAGCAGTTCTTC.

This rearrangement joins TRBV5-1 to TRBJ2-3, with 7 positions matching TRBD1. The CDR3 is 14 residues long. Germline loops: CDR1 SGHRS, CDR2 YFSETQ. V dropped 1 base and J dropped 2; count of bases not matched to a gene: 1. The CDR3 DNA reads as TGCGCCAGCAGCTTGAAGGGGGCCACAGATACGCAGTATTTT. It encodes CASSLKGATDTQYF.

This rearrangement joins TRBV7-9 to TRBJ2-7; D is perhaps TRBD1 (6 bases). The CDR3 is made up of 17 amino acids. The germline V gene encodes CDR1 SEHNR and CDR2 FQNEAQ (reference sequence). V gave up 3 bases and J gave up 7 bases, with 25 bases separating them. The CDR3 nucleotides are TGTGCCAGCAGCTTTCAGGGGAGAACGGGCTCCGTCCTGGAGCAGTACTTC. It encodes CASSFQGRTGSVLEQYF.

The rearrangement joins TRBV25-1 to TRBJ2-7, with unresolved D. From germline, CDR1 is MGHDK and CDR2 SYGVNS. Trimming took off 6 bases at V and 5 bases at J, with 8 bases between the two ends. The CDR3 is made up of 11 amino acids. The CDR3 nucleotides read TGTGCCAGCAGCTTTTACGACGAGCAGTACTTC. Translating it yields CASSFYDEQYF.

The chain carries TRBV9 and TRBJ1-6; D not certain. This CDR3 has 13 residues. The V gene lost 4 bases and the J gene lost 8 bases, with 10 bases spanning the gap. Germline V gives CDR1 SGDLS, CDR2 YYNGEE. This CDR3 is CASSRELYSPLHF. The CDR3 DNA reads TGTGCCAGCAGCCGCGAACTTTATTCACCCCTCCACTTT.